The 26 T cell receptor beta chains presented below share a single source sample, sequenced in a study of neurological immune-mediated disorders. Sample time point: longitudinal time-point 1 (baseline). TCRdb re-derived calls from the 5' RACE reads in MiXCR, one entry per CDR3 protein. The sample holds tens of thousands of distinct CDR3 sequences, about 13% seen once. Sequencing was performed on PBMCs. The source of these receptors is a female donor with HTLV-1-associated myelopathy (HAM/TSP).

The chain is built from TRBV4-1 and TRBJ1-4, with 7 bases that match TRBD1. The V segment lost 7 bases and the J segment 6 bases; nucleotides outside the gene matches: 5. Germline lookup yields CDR1 MGHRA and CDR2 YSYEKL. The CDR3 consists of 13 residues. CDR3 DNA: TGCGCCAGCATGGACAGGACAGATGAAAAACTGTTTTTT. Residues: CASMDRTDEKLFF.

This sequence joins TRBV12-3 or TRBV12-4 and TRBJ1-1, with D perhaps matching TRBD1 (6 bases). This CDR3 is built from 15 residues. Trimming stripped 3 bases from V and 3 bases from J, with 14 bases between. The CDR3 coding sequence is TGTGCCAGCAGTTTTATGTGGGGGGCCGACACTGAAGCTTTCTTT. Its translation is CASSFMWGADTEAFF.

This clonotype occurred many times. The J gene is TRBJ1-1, the V gene TRBV30; 8 bases align to TRBD1. V trimming: 8 bases; J trimming: 5 bases; junction bases outside the gene matches: 16. The CDR3 sequence is 15 residues long. CDR1 is GTSNPN, CDR2 SVGIG, per germline (reference sequence). CDR3 bases: TGTGCCGACGGACCCCCGACAGGGGCGCGGACTGAAGCTTTCTTT. Protein product: CADGPPTGARTEAFF.

The chain is built from TRBV12-3 or TRBV12-4 and TRBJ2-1; 14 bases align to TRBD2. Losses at the gene ends were 4 bases for V and 7 bases for J; bases not matched to a gene: 6. The CDR3 contains 16 residues. The CDR3 nucleotides read TGTGCCAGCAGTTCGACTAGCGGGGGGGCCTTGAATGAGCAGTTCTTC. It translates to CASSSTSGGALNEQFF.

The chain couples TRBV12-3 or TRBV12-4 to TRBJ2-7, with unresolved D. Between the trimmed V and J ends, which lost 2 bases and 0 bases, there was a span of 2 bases. The CDR3 sequence is 12 residues long. CDR3 protein: CASSLISYEQYF. The CDR3 DNA reads TGTGCCAGCAGTTTAATCTCCTACGAGCAGTACTTC.

This clonotype was seen repeatedly, ten times or more. The J gene is TRBJ2-5, the V gene TRBV7-9, with TRBD2 matching 9 bases. Trimming cost V 4 bases and J 2 bases; bases outside gene matches: 14. The germline CDR1 and CDR2 sequences are SEHNR and FQNEAQ (reference sequence). This CDR3 comprises 18 residues. CDR3 bases: TGTGCCAGCAGCTCTCCGGAGCGGGGGGCTAGGTTACAAGAGACCCAGTACTTC. It specifies CASSSPERGARLQETQYF. Full variable domain (missing parts from reference TRBV7-9 and TRBJ2-5): DTGVSQNPRHKITKRGQNVTFRCDPISEHNRLYWYRQTLGQGPEFLTYFQNEAQLEKSRLLSDRFSAERPKGSFSTLEIQRTEQGDSAMYLCASSSPERGARLQETQYFGPGTRLLVL.

A word on this clonotype: The junction departs from germline at one end; a sequencing error may be responsible. This chain uses TRBV5-6 with TRBJ1-2; the D gene is possibly TRBD1 (5 bases). CDR1 SGHDT and CDR2 YYEEEE come from the germline V gene. The CDR3 spans 16 residues. CDR3 protein: CASILGRTGPIYGYTF. Written as DNA, the CDR3 is TGTGCCAGCATCTTGGGGAGGACGGGGCCTATCTATGGCTACACCTTC. Combining the CDR3 with reference TRBV5-6 and TRBJ1-2 gives the whole variable domain DAGVTQSPTHLIKTRGQQVTLRCSPKSGHDTVSWYQQALGQGPQFIFQYYEEEERQRGNFPDRFSGHQFPNYSSELNVNALLLGDSALYLCASILGRTGPIYGYTFGSGTRLTVV.

On this clonotype: Since a much larger clone is just one base distant, this may be a read error. This sequence joins TRBV12-3 or TRBV12-4 and TRBJ2-7; 10 bases map to TRBD1. The CDR3 consists of 15 residues. J gave up 2 bases and V 7 bases, and 8 bases lay outside the gene matches. CDR3 bases: TGTGCCAGCAACAGGACCGGGACAGGGGCCTACGAGCAGTACTTC. Its translation is CASNRTGTGAYEQYF.

This clonotype showed up many times. The chain uses TRBV6-1 and TRBJ1-1; D gene uncertain. CDR1 is MNHNS, CDR2 SASEGT, per germline. The CDR3 runs to 13 residues. The V end was cut by 8 bases, the J end by 1 base, with 11 bases between. This chain's CDR3 is CASEDGRNTEAFF. DNA for the CDR3: TGTGCCAGCGAGGACGGCCGGAACACTGAAGCTTTCTTT.

This clonotype occurred many times. The chain carries TRBV5-1 and TRBJ2-7, with 10 bases that match TRBD2. Per germline, CDR1 SGHRS and CDR2 YFSETQ. Losses at the gene ends were 0 bases for V and 6 bases for J; bases not matched to a gene: 6. This CDR3 region has 15 residues. The CDR3 DNA reads TGCGCCAGCAGCTTGGGGACTAGCGGTCCGGTCGAGCAGTACTTC. Protein: CASSLGTSGPVEQYF.

This clonotype was observed at least ten times. The chain uses TRBV5-1 and TRBJ2-7; D remains unclear. With 4 bases removed from V and 0 bases from J, the gap between germline ends came to 11 bases. Germline CDR1 reads SGHRS; CDR2 reads YFSETQ. The CDR3 runs 14 residues. The CDR3 bases are TGCGCCAGCAGCGGTGTGTCGGCCTCCTACGAGCAGTACTTC. Its protein is CASSGVSASYEQYF.

The rearrangement joins TRBV7-2 to TRBJ1-1, with a tentative D call TRBD1 (5 bases). V lost 6 bases to trimming and J lost 1 base, with 12 bases between them. The CDR3 is made up of 14 amino acids. Germline V CDR1 and CDR2: SGHTA, FQGNSA. CDR3 residues: CASRAGRSNTEAFF. The CDR3 bases are TGTGCCAGCAGAGCGGGACGGTCGAACACTGAAGCTTTCTTT.

This clonotype was recorded at least ten times. V is TRBV29-1 and J is TRBJ1-2; D ambiguous. The V end was cut by 4 bases, the J end by 8 bases, with 14 bases between. Germline V gives CDR1 SQVTM, CDR2 ANQGSEA. CDR3 size: 12 residues. The CDR3 region is CSVGATRLGYTF. DNA of the CDR3: TGCAGCGTTGGGGCCACTCGCCTAGGCTACACCTTC.

This clonotype was seen repeatedly, ten times or more. The chain has TRBV20-1 and TRBJ2-1, with 10 bases aligning to TRBD1. The CDR3 length is 17 residues. CDR1 DFQATT and CDR2 SNEGSKA come from the germline V gene (reference sequence). CDR3 region: CRGGGRDRGSSYNEQFF. The CDR3 nucleotides are TGCAGGGGTGGTGGCAGGGACAGGGGAAGCTCCTACAATGAGCAGTTCTTC.

This clonotype occurred many times. The rearrangement links TRBV27 to TRBJ2-1, with 14 bases that match TRBD2. V lost 7 bases and J lost 6; bases outside the gene matches: 2. Germline V gene sequence: CDR1 MNHEY, CDR2 SMNVEV (reference sequence). This CDR3 is built from 14 residues. DNA of the CDR3: TGTGCCAGCAACGGACTAGCGGGGGGCAATGAGCAGTTCTTC. Protein product: CASNGLAGGNEQFF.

This clonotype was recorded at least ten times. The rearrangement joins TRBV5-1 to TRBJ2-2, with a possible D match to TRBD1 (6 bases). Germline V gene data show CDR1 as SGHRS and CDR2 as YFSETQ. The CDR3 length is 15 residues. The V end lost 1 base, the J end lost 1 base, and 8 bases lay between the germline ends. Here the CDR3 reads CASSLMGQNTGELFF. The CDR3, as DNA: TGCGCCAGCAGCTTGATGGGACAGAACACCGGGGAGCTGTTTTTT. The full variable domain, with the rest looked up from reference TRBV5-1 and TRBJ2-2, is KAGVTQTPRYLIKTRGQQVTLSCSPISGHRSVSWYQQTPGQGLQFLFEYFSETQRNKGNFPGRFSGRQFSNSRSEMNVSTLELGDSALYLCASSLMGQNTGELFFGEGSRLTVL.

The rearrangement links TRBV5-6 to TRBJ2-4; D uncertain. CDR1 and CDR2 from the germline V gene are SGHDT and YYEEEE. V lost 4 bases to trimming and J lost 1 base, with 15 bases between them. The CDR3 spans 16 residues. CDR3 coding DNA: TGTGCCAGCAGCGACCGGGCCGCCCAGGCCAAAAACATTCAGTACTTC. It is translated as CASSDRAAQAKNIQYF.

This clonotype was counted at least ten times. The chain has TRBV5-6 and TRBJ2-3; TRBD1 agrees at 7 bases. In germline, CDR1 is SGHDT, CDR2 YYEEEE. J was trimmed by 1 base and V by 6 bases; bases with no gene match: 14. The CDR3 totals 17 residues. DNA for the CDR3: TGTGCCAGCACCGACTCCTCCAGGGGGATTGGCACAGATACGCAGTATTTT. Protein product: CASTDSSRGIGTDTQYF.

This clonotype was detected ten times or more. The J gene is TRBJ2-5, the V gene TRBV15; D gene uncertain. Germline CDR1 reads LNHNV; CDR2 reads YYDKDF (reference sequence). The CDR3 contains 14 residues. Between the trimmed V and J ends, which lost 4 bases and 0 bases, there was a span of 9 bases. In nucleotides, the CDR3 is TGTGCCACCAGCACAGGACGGTACCAAGAGACCCAGTACTTC. This encodes CATSTGRYQETQYF.

This clonotype was detected many times. The chain recombines TRBV5-1 with TRBJ2-2; 14 bases match TRBD2. Trimming at V came to 1 base and at J to 4 bases, leaving 6 bases not matched to a gene. CDR3 size: 18 residues. Germline CDR1 and CDR2: SGHRS and YFSETQ. CDR3 sequence (DNA): TGCGCCAGCAGCTTGTCGGGACTAGCGGGGGCGATCACCGGGGAGCTGTTTTTT. It encodes CASSLSGLAGAITGELFF.

This clonotype was detected ten times or more. The CDR3 nucleotides are TGTGCCAGCAGCTTAGCCGTACAGGGTGGGAGAGAGACCCAGTACTTC. The encoded protein is CASSLAVQGGRETQYF. The gene calls are TRBV7-2 and TRBJ2-5, with D possibly TRBD1 on 6 matching bases. V was shortened by 0 bases and J by 4 bases, with 15 bases between the two germline ends. CDR3 length equals 16 residues. Germline V gives CDR1 SGHTA, CDR2 FQGNSA.

The table lists this clonotype with many counts. The V call is TRBV20-1, the J call TRBJ1-3; D is ambiguous. Trimming removed 0 bases from V and 0 bases from J, with 9 bases in between. Germline V gives CDR1 DFQATT, CDR2 SNEGSKA (reference sequence). The CDR3 length is 15 residues. The DNA for the CDR3 is TGCAGTGCTAGAGATCGTCAAAGCTCTGGAAACACCATATATTTT. It yields the protein CSARDRQSSGNTIYF.

This clonotype showed up many times. The chain joins TRBV9 to TRBJ2-1, with 7 nucleotides matching TRBD2. Germline loops: CDR1 SGDLS, CDR2 YYNGEE. Trimming at V came to 2 bases and at J to 6 bases, leaving 11 bases not matched to a gene. There are 16 residues in the CDR3. The CDR3 DNA reads TGTGCCAGCAGCGTGACATTGGGGGGGGAATCCAATGAGCAGTTCTTC. Its protein product is CASSVTLGGESNEQFF.

This clonotype was seen many times. Here the CDR3 reads CASSFQPNTEAFF. The CDR3 DNA is TGTGCCAGCAGCTTTCAACCGAACACTGAAGCTTTCTTT. The chain carries TRBV11-2 and TRBJ1-1; no definite D call. CDR3 size: 13 residues. Trimming shortened V by 3 bases and J by 1 base, and 6 bases separated the two germline ends. CDR1 and CDR2 (germline): SGHAT, FQNNGV.

This clonotype was recorded a few times. The genes are TRBV28 and TRBJ2-7; no clear D. CDR3 length equals 12 residues. The germline gives CDR1 MDHEN, CDR2 SYDVKM. V shed 5 bases and J shed 3 bases, with 8 bases lying between them. The CDR3 DNA reads as TGTGCCAGCAGTGACTTAAACTACGAGCAGTACTTC. Its protein product is CASSDLNYEQYF. The variable domain in full, with the rest retrieved from reference TRBV28 and TRBJ2-7, is DVKVTQSSRYLVKRTGEKVFLECVQDMDHENMFWYRQDPGLGLRLIYFSYDVKMKEKGDIPEGYSVSREKKERFSLILESASTNQTSMYLCASSDLNYEQYFGPGTRLTVT.

This clonotype occurred a few times. This sequence joins TRBV6-1 and TRBJ1-6; D unresolved. The V gene lost 8 bases and the J gene lost 3 bases, with 26 bases spanning the gap. Germline CDR1 and CDR2: MNHNS and SASEGT. The CDR3 is 19 residues long. The chain's CDR3 is CASGPRPTRTTNYNSPLHF. In nucleotides, the CDR3 is TGTGCCAGCGGACCACGACCGACGAGAACTACCAACTATAATTCACCCCTCCACTTT.